This T cell receptor (beta chain) is from a study of molecular identifiers for immune sequencing clone quantification. The overall study: Replicate experiments took RNA from roughly 20,000 or 100,000 naive CD8 cells, divided it five ways and sequenced four. The study, taken as a whole, reports: Spiked Jurkat TCR RNA originating from one cell could reportedly be identified amid about a million naive cells.

Libraries of naive CD8 T cells were made from roughly 18,000 to 920,000 sorted cells. They used 10%, 30% or 50% RNA. A CD8+CD4-CCR7+CD45RA+ phenotype served as the sorting definition for naive CD8 T cells. Germline V lookup: CDR1 LNHDA, CDR2 SQIVND (reference sequence). Trimming removed 6 bases from V and 0 bases from J; junction bases left unmatched: 11. This CDR3 region has 17 residues. Using its own MiXCR run on the PCR reads, TCRdb lists one record per CDR3 protein. The table has hundreds of thousands of distinct CDR3 sequences, about 22% seen once. This clonotype turned up a few times. Its antigen is undetermined.

V usage is TRBV19 and J usage is TRBJ1-5; 7 bases are shared with TRBD1. The specimen was naive CD8+ T cells from blood, with Jurkat cell RNA spiked in. Subset specified: FACS-sorted CD8+CD4-CCR7+CD45RA+ naive T cells. The sequence derives from a human donor in good health. Some libraries in this study had Jurkat cell RNA spiked in. CDR3 in DNA: TGTGCCAGTAGGGACGACCGGGACAGAAATAGCAATCAGCCCCAGCATTTT. Amino acid sequence: CASRDDRDRNSNQPQHF.